This TCR beta chain was observed in a study of T cell clones after liver transplantation. Whole-study findings and limits: In two subjects, few donor cells limited the measurable donor-reactive repertoire.

Thawed unstimulated PBMCs were FACS-sorted by CD3, CD4 and CD8 into two populations. J lost 0 bases, V lost 5 bases, and 3 bases had no gene match. Germline CDR1 reads SGHVS; CDR2 reads FQNEAQ. The CDR3 has 15 amino acids. On this clone: Its specificity is unknown.

Using immunoSEQ multiplex PCR, the repertoire was profiled, and TCRdb retains in-frame clones only, with some absent. The table has tens of thousands of clones, 70% to 90% seen once. The sequence was obtained from a human patient who received a liver transplant. Some T cells may arise from the graft donor. This chain links TRBV7-8 with TRBJ2-1, with 8 bases lining up with TRBD2. Sequencing used CD4+ T cells from blood, obtained at the 22-month timepoint. CDR3 bases: TGTGCCAGCAGCAAGCGGGAGAGCTCCTACAATGAGCAGTTCTTC. This sequence encodes CASSKRESSYNEQFF.